These 30 T cell receptor beta chains were sequenced from one sample in a study of CD8+CD57+ T cells in acquired aplastic anemia. Genomic DNA, serving as template, underwent TCR beta VDJ and CDR3 profiling. TCRdb processed the reads anew with MiXCR; each CDR3 protein has one entry. Of fewer than 200,000 distinct CDR3 sequences in the sample, 35% to 55% are singletons; the top ten hold about 1.1%. The sample was sorted CD4+, CD8+, or CD8+CD57+ T cells (not recorded which) from PBMCs. The receptors were gathered from a human donor in good health.

This clonotype has a count of ten or more. The chain combines TRBV13 with TRBJ2-1, with 9 bases that match TRBD2. With 4 bases clipped from V and 6 bases from J, the junction kept 13 bases outside the gene matches. CDR1 PRHDT and CDR2 FYEKMQ come from the germline V gene (reference sequence). The CDR3 sequence is 17 residues long. The CDR3 loop reads CASSSPSVAGGGNEQFF. The CDR3, as DNA: TGTGCCAGCAGCTCGCCAAGCGTCGCGGGAGGGGGCAATGAGCAGTTCTTC.

This clonotype occurred many times. The V and J genes are TRBV2 and TRBJ2-7; 8 bases agree with TRBD1. Germline V lookup: CDR1 SNHLY, CDR2 FYNNEI. Unmatched junction bases numbered 8, after V lost 4 bases and J lost 6 bases. This CDR3 region has 14 residues. CDR3 coding DNA: TGTGCCAGCAGTGGTGGACAGGGTTGGGTCGAGCAGTACTTC. Protein sequence: CASSGGQGWVEQYF.

The chain combines TRBV18 with TRBJ1-2; 11 bases agree with TRBD1. This CDR3 is built from 19 residues. V lost 5 bases and J lost 3; bases outside the gene matches: 17. The germline V gene has CDR1 KGHSH and CDR2 LQKENI. The CDR3 loop is CASSSNPGDRGFIDYGYTF. CDR3 DNA: TGTGCCAGCTCATCTAACCCGGGGGACAGGGGGTTTATTGACTATGGCTACACCTTC.

The chain couples TRBV7-9 to TRBJ1-6, with D unresolved. Germline V CDR1 and CDR2: SEHNR, FQNEAQ (reference sequence). V lost 5 bases, J lost 8 bases, and 10 bases lay in between. There are 13 residues in the CDR3. The CDR3 DNA reads TGTGCCAGCAGCAACTCACACTATTCACCCCTCCACTTT. Translated: CASSNSHYSPLHF.

The rearrangement links TRBV20-1 to TRBJ2-5, with 9 bases that match TRBD1. Germline values: CDR1 DFQATT, CDR2 SNEGSKA (reference sequence). CDR3 length equals 15 residues. Trimming removed 0 bases from V and 4 bases from J; junction bases left unmatched: 6. The CDR3 sequence is CSARDTGGFRETQYF. CDR3 nucleotides: TGCAGTGCTAGAGACACAGGGGGCTTTAGAGAGACCCAGTACTTC.

The chain uses TRBV29-1 and TRBJ2-1; unclear D gene. This CDR3 is 11 amino acids long. V dropped 4 bases and J dropped 4 bases, with 5 bases sitting between them. CDR1 is SQVTM and CDR2 is ANQGSEA in the germline V gene. CDR3 loop: CSVVRYNEQFF. As DNA, the CDR3 is TGCAGCGTTGTGCGGTACAATGAGCAGTTCTTC.

The chain links TRBV15 to TRBJ2-3, with 10 nucleotides matching TRBD2. This CDR3 region has 14 residues. Germline trimming cut 6 bases from V and 8 bases from J; bases unmatched to any gene: 8. Germline-derived CDR1 and CDR2 are LNHNV and YYDKDF (reference sequence). The CDR3 DNA sequence: TGTGCCACCAGAGTCAGCGGGGGGGCACGTACGCAGTATTTT. Translation gives CATRVSGGARTQYF.

This clonotype was seen only a few times. The genes are TRBV25-1 and TRBJ1-6; a possible D gene is TRBD1 (6 bases). CDR1 is MGHDK and CDR2 is SYGVNS in the germline V gene. The CDR3 is 14 amino acids. The germline V and J ends were trimmed by 6 bases and 10 bases, with 16 bases remaining between them. CDR3 nucleotide sequence: TGTGCCAGCAGAACCGGACAGCAACTCTCACCCCTCCACTTT. Amino acids: CASRTGQQLSPLHF.

This clonotype has just a few counts. The CDR3 region has the DNA TGTGCCAGCAGTGAATTCGGCAGAATGGACAAACTGTTTTTT. Its protein is CASSEFGRMDKLFF. The chain recombines TRBV25-1 with TRBJ1-4; D is undetermined. This CDR3 is built from 14 residues. Germline lookup yields CDR1 MGHDK and CDR2 SYGVNS. V lost 1 base, J lost 11 bases, and 14 bases lay in between.

There are many counts of this clonotype. The chain links TRBV20-1 to TRBJ1-6; no definite D call. Germline V CDR1 and CDR2: DFQATT, SNEGSKA (reference sequence). This CDR3 is 12 amino acids long. V lost 1 base to trimming and J lost 8 bases, with 6 bases between them. CDR3 nucleotides: TGCAGTGCTAGAGTCCACGATTCACCCCTCCACTTT. It codes for CSARVHDSPLHF.

This clonotype was detected a few times. CDR3 in DNA: TGTGCCAGCAGTTACTACCCAGGACCAGCGGGGGTCGCCGAGCAGTACTTC. Its protein is CASSYYPGPAGVAEQYF. J is TRBJ2-7 and V is TRBV6-5; 8 positions agree with TRBD2. Germline loops: CDR1 MNHEY, CDR2 SVGAGI. Trimming at V came to 1 base and at J to 6 bases, leaving 14 bases not matched to a gene. There are 17 residues in the CDR3.

For this clonotype: With a much larger clone just one base away, this may be a read error. The rearrangement joins TRBV2 to TRBJ2-7; D call uncertain. Trimming pared 6 bases from V and 3 bases from J, leaving 21 bases between. The CDR3 runs 16 residues. CDR1 and CDR2 (germline): SNHLY, FYNNEI. The CDR3, as DNA: TGTGCCAGCAGGGGTCCTTTAGACGGGCGAGACTACGAGCAGTACTTC. Its translation is CASRGPLDGRDYEQYF.

This clonotype appeared many times. The chain combines TRBV6-2 or TRBV6-3 with TRBJ1-1; the D gene is possibly TRBD1 (5 bases). V lost 7 bases and J 0 bases, leaving 9 bases between the germline ends. This CDR3 is 13 amino acids long. Germline CDR1 and CDR2: MNHEY and SVGEGT. DNA for the CDR3: TGTGCCAGCAAAAGGGGCGTGAACACTGAAGCTTTCTTT. Encoded protein: CASKRGVNTEAFF.

The chain links TRBV19 to TRBJ1-5; possible D gene TRBD1, 6 bases. CDR3 length: 14 residues. V was cut by 10 bases and J by 2 bases, with 15 bases left in between. From germline, CDR1 is LNHDA and CDR2 SQIVND (reference sequence). CDR3 loop: CATSQGVGNQPQHF. For the CDR3, the DNA is TGTGCCACTTCACAGGGAGTCGGCAATCAGCCCCAGCATTTT.

In its sample, this clonotype was seen many times. The chain carries TRBV7-9 and TRBJ2-7; D possibly corresponds to TRBD1 (6 bases). Germline CDR1 reads SEHNR; CDR2 reads FQNEAQ (reference sequence). The CDR3 is 14 residues long. V shed 4 bases and J shed 4 bases, with 14 bases lying between them. The CDR3 is CASSSHGQRYEQYF. For the CDR3, the DNA is TGTGCCAGCAGCTCCCACGGACAGCGATACGAGCAGTACTTC.

Concerning this clonotype itself: One end of the junction fails to match germline, which may point to a read error. The chain couples TRBV6-1 to TRBJ2-1; D not certain. The CDR3 runs 15 residues. Germline CDR1 and CDR2: MNHNS and SASEGT. This CDR3 is CASTRTASSYNEHFF. The CDR3 DNA reads as TGTGCCAGCACCCGGACGGCCAGCTCCTACAATGAGCATTTCTTC.

The chain is built from TRBV24-1 and TRBJ2-2; D assignment may be TRBD1 or TRBD2 (5 bases each). CDR1 and CDR2 (germline): KGHDR, SFDVKD. Trimming cost V 4 bases and J 7 bases, with 18 bases left between them. The CDR3 sequence is 16 residues long. CDR3 residues: CATSEVPARGVGELFF. The CDR3 nucleotides read TGTGCCACCAGTGAAGTCCCAGCGCGAGGGGTCGGGGAGCTGTTTTTT.

This clonotype occurred a few times. The genes are TRBV24-1 and TRBJ1-2; D not resolved. The CDR3 has 14 residues. Germline V gene sequence: CDR1 KGHDR, CDR2 SFDVKD. The V and J ends lost 2 bases and 4 bases respectively, with 10 bases between them. CDR3 DNA sequence: TGTGCCACCAGTGATTCGTCGGAGGCCTATGGCTACACCTTC. Translated: CATSDSSEAYGYTF.

There are many counts of this clonotype. The chain uses TRBV6-2 or TRBV6-3 and TRBJ2-4, with D perhaps TRBD2 (6 bases). Per germline, CDR1 MNHEY and CDR2 SVGEGT. The V end was cut by 5 bases, the J end by 6 bases, with 26 bases between. The CDR3 extends over 18 amino acids. CDR3 in amino acids: CASSHYGAFGSGPNIQYF. DNA for the CDR3: TGTGCCAGCAGTCACTATGGGGCCTTCGGGAGTGGTCCAAACATTCAGTACTTC.

V and J are TRBV12-3 or TRBV12-4 and TRBJ2-1; 12 nucleotides match TRBD1. The CDR3 has 15 residues. After removal of 3 bases from V and 8 bases from J, the junction contained 5 bases not matched to a gene. CDR3 in DNA: TGTGCCAGCAGTTTCGGGACAGGGGGCTCGGATGAGCAGTTCTTC. Encoded protein: CASSFGTGGSDEQFF.

This clonotype was seen at least ten times. The chain joins TRBV10-3 to TRBJ1-5, with D tentatively TRBD1 (6 bases). The V gene's germline CDR1 is ENHRY and CDR2 SYGVKD. V was cut by 3 bases and J by 7 bases, with 13 bases left in between. The CDR3 length is 14 residues. CDR3 residues: CAISDGGRRQPQHF. CDR3 in DNA: TGTGCCATCAGTGATGGGGGGCGTCGGCAGCCCCAGCATTTT.

This clonotype was seen at least ten times. The chain joins TRBV11-2 to TRBJ2-5, with D uncertain. The germline V gene encodes CDR1 SGHAT and CDR2 FQNNGV. The V end lost 7 bases, the J end lost 5 bases, and 20 bases lay between the germline ends. The CDR3 loop spans 15 amino acids. CDR3 in amino acids: CASTLTLGLEETQYF. The CDR3 coding sequence is TGTGCCAGCACCTTGACTCTAGGCTTGGAGGAGACCCAGTACTTC.

The CDR3 nucleotides read TGTGCCAGCGTCCGGGACAGGGACCAGCCCCAGCATTTT. Its protein is CASVRDRDQPQHF. This rearrangement joins TRBV7-8 to TRBJ1-5, with TRBD1 matching over 9 bases. The CDR3 has 13 amino acids. V shed 8 bases and J 7 bases; nucleotides not matched to a gene: 6. The V gene's germline CDR1 is SGHVS and CDR2 FQNEAQ.

Points on this clonotype: One end of the junction fails to match germline, which may point to a read error. The chain links TRBV10-3 to TRBJ2-7, with 13 bases fitting TRBD2. The germline V gene encodes CDR1 ENHRY and CDR2 SYGVKD. CDR3 length equals 16 residues. CDR3 loop: CAISETGTSGAYEQCF. CDR3 sequence (DNA): TGTGCCATCAGTGAGACGGGGACTAGCGGGGCCTACGAGCAGTGCTTC.

CDR3 loop: CASGGGYTEAFF. Here the CDR3 DNA reads TGTGCCAGCGGGGGCGGGTACACTGAAGCTTTCTTT. The chain links TRBV2 to TRBJ1-1, with a tentative D call TRBD1 (6 bases). Germline V gene data show CDR1 as SNHLY and CDR2 as FYNNEI. V lost 8 bases and J 3 bases, leaving 10 bases between the germline ends. The CDR3 covers 12 residues. Filled out from reference TRBV2 and TRBJ1-1, the complete variable domain reads EPEVTQTPSHQVTQMGQEVILRCVPISNHLYFYWYRQILGQKVEFLVSFYNNEISEKSEIFDDQFSVERPDGSNFTLKIRSTKLEDSAMYFCASGGGYTEAFFGQGTRLTVV.

The V gene is TRBV11-1, the J gene TRBJ2-2; maybe TRBD1 (5 bases). Germline lookup yields CDR1 SGHAT and CDR2 FQDESV (reference sequence). The CDR3 length is 16 residues. Trimming removed 3 bases at V and 2 bases at J, with 13 bases between. This CDR3 is CASSFRRGSNTGELFF. CDR3 nucleotide sequence: TGTGCCAGCAGCTTTCGAAGGGGCAGTAACACCGGGGAGCTGTTTTTT.

This clonotype has ten or more counts. The chain employs TRBV29-1 and TRBJ2-7; D uncertain. Germline V gene lookup returns CDR1 SQVTM and CDR2 ANQGSEA. CDR3 size: 12 residues. Trimming removed 1 base at V and 6 bases at J, with 10 bases between. CDR3 loop: CSVEGNSGEQYF. The CDR3 nucleotides are TGCAGCGTTGAAGGAAACTCGGGCGAGCAGTACTTC.

This clonotype was detected many times. This chain uses TRBV3-1 with TRBJ1-1; tentative D call: TRBD1 (5 bases). CDR1 LGHDT and CDR2 YNNKEL come from the germline V gene (reference sequence). The CDR3 consists of 15 residues. V dropped 4 bases and J dropped 1 base, with 13 bases sitting between them. CDR3 loop: CASSPRAGPNTEAFF. The CDR3 DNA reads as TGTGCCAGCAGCCCCAGAGCAGGGCCGAACACTGAAGCTTTCTTT.

This clonotype was counted a few times. This chain joins TRBV28 and TRBJ2-3; tentatively, D is TRBD1 (6 bases). V shed 5 bases and J shed 1 base, with 13 bases lying between them. CDR1 and CDR2 from the germline V gene are MDHEN and SYDVKM. This CDR3 is 15 amino acids long. The CDR3 DNA reads TGTGCCAGCAGTCCGGGGACAACTGGCACAGATACGCAGTATTTT. It translates to CASSPGTTGTDTQYF.

Points on this clonotype: A much more abundant neighbour one base away suggests this may be a read error. This chain uses TRBV14 with TRBJ1-2; D gene uncertain. Trimming stripped 4 bases from V and 4 bases from J, with 10 bases between. Germline CDR1 reads SGHDN; CDR2 reads FVKESK. CDR3 length: 13 amino acids. The CDR3: CASSPHGSYGYTF. CDR3 sequence (DNA): TGTGCCAGCAGCCCACACGGGAGCTATGGCTACACCTTC.